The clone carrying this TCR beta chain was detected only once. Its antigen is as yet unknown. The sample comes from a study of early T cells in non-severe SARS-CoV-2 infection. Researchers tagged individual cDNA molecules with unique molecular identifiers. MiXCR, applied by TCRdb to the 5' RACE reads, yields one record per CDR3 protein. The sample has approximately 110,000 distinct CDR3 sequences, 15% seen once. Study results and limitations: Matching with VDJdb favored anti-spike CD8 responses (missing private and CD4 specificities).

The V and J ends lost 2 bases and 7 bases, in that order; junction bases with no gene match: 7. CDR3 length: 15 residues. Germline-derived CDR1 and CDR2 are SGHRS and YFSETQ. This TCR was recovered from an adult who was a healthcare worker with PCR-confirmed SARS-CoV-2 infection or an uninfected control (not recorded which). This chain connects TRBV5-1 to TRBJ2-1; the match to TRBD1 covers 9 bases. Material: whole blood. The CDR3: CASSFGGTGINEQFF. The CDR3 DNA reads TGCGCCAGCAGCTTCGGCGGGACAGGGATAAATGAGCAGTTCTTC.